The 6 T cell receptor beta chains in this list originate from one sample, sequenced in a study of T cells in Graves' hyperthyroidism and ophthalmopathy. Amplification of TCR beta CDR3 regions used RNA as the template. HTBI primers were employed in a first-round RT-PCR of the TCR CDR3. Each CDR3 protein is one row after TCRdb ran MiXCR on the multiplex PCR reads. Of approximately 600,000 distinct CDR3 sequences in the sample, 12% to 15% were seen once. The sequenced sample was blood. These receptors were taken from a woman between 18 and 29 years old with Graves' ophthalmopathy.

This clonotype was detected ten times or more. The chain combines TRBV12-3 or TRBV12-4 with TRBJ1-2; no clear D. Trimming left V 4 bases short and J 3 bases short, with 15 bases between. The CDR3 has 15 residues. The CDR3 bases are TGTGCCAGCAGTTCCGCCGCGGGGTGGGACTATGGCTACACCTTC. Its protein product is CASSSAAGWDYGYTF.

This chain links TRBV27 with TRBJ2-1; 8 nucleotides align to TRBD2. The CDR3 sequence is 15 residues long. Germline CDR1 and CDR2: MNHEY and SMNVEV (reference sequence). Trimming at V came to 6 bases and at J to 10 bases, leaving 14 bases not matched to a gene. CDR3 region: CASRVQPGGAGEQFF. CDR3 DNA sequence: TGTGCCAGCAGGGTTCAACCCGGGGGGGCTGGGGAGCAGTTCTTC.

About this clonotype: A much larger clone lies a single base off, so this may be a read error. The chain has TRBV7-2 and TRBJ2-1; 12 positions match TRBD2. This CDR3 region has 18 residues. In germline, CDR1 is SGHTA, CDR2 FQGNSA. V was clipped by 1 base and J by 6 bases; unmatched bases: 10. For the CDR3, the DNA is TGTGCCAGCAGCTTAGTGGCTAGCGGGAGGGCCGTTCCCAATGAGCAGTTCTTC. Translation: CASSLVASGRAVPNEQFF. Filled out from reference TRBV7-2 and TRBJ2-1, the complete variable domain reads GAGVSQSPSNKVTEKGKDVELRCDPISGHTALYWYRQSLGQGLEFLIYFQGNSAPDKSGLPSDRFSAERTGGSVSTLTIQRTQQEDSAVYLCASSLVASGRAVPNEQFFGPGTRLTVL.

This clonotype was counted at least ten times. The chain couples TRBV6-1 to TRBJ2-1, with D uncertain. The CDR3 totals 12 residues. Germline values: CDR1 MNHNS, CDR2 SASEGT. V lost 6 bases and J lost 5, with 8 bases in between. The CDR3 nucleotides are TGTGCCAGCAGGCGGATAGACAATGAGCAGTTCTTC. Translation: CASRRIDNEQFF.

Regarding this clonotype: The junction departs from germline at one end; a sequencing error may be responsible. This sequence joins TRBV30 and TRBJ1-5, with D possibly being TRBD1 (5 bases). Germline CDR1 and CDR2: GTSNPN and SVGIG (reference sequence). The CDR3 is 15 residues long. The CDR3 protein is CAWSPWDGENQPRHF. The CDR3, as DNA: TGTGCCTGGAGTCCCTGGGACGGGGAGAATCAGCCCCGGCATTTT. The variable domain in full, completed from reference TRBV30 and TRBJ1-5, reads SQTIHQWPATLVQPVGSPLSLECTVEGTSNPNLYWYRQAAGRGLQLLFYSVGIGQISSEVPQNLSASRPQDRQFILSSKKLLLSDSGFYLCAWSPWDGENQPRHFGDGTRLSIL.

This clonotype was found a few times. The rearrangement joins TRBV4-2 to TRBJ2-7; 8 bases fit TRBD2. This CDR3 spans 16 amino acids. Germline loops: CDR1 LGHNA, CDR2 YNFKEQ. V shed 0 bases and J 7 bases; nucleotides not matched to a gene: 11. The CDR3 sequence: CASSQDEAGVPMEQYF. The CDR3 DNA is TGTGCCAGCAGCCAAGACGAAGCGGGAGTGCCTATGGAGCAGTACTTC.